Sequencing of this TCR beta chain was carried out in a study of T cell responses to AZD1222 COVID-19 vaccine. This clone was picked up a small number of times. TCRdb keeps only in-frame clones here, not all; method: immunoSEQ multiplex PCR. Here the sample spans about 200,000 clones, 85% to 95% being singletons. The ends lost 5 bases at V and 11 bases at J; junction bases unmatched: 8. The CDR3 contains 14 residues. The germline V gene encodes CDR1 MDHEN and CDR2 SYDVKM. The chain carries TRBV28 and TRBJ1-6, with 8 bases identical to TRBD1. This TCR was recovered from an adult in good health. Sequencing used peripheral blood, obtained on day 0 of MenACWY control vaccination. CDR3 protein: CASSLPDRDPPLHF. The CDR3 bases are TGTGCCAGCAGTCTCCCGGACAGGGATCCACCCCTCCACTTT.